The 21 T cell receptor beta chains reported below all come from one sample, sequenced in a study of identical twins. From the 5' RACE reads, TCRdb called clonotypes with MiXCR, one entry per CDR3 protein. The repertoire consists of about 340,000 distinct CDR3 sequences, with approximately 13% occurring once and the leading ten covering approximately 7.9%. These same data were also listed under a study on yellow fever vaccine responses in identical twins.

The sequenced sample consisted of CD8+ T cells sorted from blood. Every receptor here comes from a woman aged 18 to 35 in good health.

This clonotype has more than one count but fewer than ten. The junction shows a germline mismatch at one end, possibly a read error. This CDR3 is CASSQDQRAGREEETQYF. In DNA, the CDR3 is TGTGCCAGCAGCCAAGATCAGAGGGCAGGGAGAGAAGAAGAGACCCAGTATTTC. The chain has TRBV3-1 and TRBJ2-5, with D perhaps given as TRBD1 or TRBD2 (5 bases each). CDR1 is LGHDT, CDR2 YNNKEL, per germline (reference sequence). The CDR3 is 18 residues long.

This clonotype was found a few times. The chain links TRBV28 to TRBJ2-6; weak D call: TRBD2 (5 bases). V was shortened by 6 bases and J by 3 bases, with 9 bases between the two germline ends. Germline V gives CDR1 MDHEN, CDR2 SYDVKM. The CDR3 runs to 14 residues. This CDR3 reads CASRKEVGANVLTF. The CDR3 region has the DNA TGTGCCAGCAGAAAGGAGGTTGGGGCCAACGTCCTGACTTTC.

The CDR3 DNA follows: TGTGCCAGCAGCCAAGATTCAACCCTCAAAGAGACCCAGTACTTC. It translates to CASSQDSTLKETQYF. The gene calls are TRBV14 and TRBJ2-5; D is undetermined. The CDR3 runs to 15 residues. V lost 0 bases to trimming and J lost 3 bases, with 11 bases between them. Per the germline V gene, CDR1 is SGHDN and CDR2 is FVKESK.

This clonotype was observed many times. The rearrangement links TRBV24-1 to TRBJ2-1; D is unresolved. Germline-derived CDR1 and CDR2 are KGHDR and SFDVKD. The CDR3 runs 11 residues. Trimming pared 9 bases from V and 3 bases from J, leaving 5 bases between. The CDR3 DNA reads TGTGCCACCGACGACTACAATGAGCAGTTCTTC. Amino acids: CATDDYNEQFF.

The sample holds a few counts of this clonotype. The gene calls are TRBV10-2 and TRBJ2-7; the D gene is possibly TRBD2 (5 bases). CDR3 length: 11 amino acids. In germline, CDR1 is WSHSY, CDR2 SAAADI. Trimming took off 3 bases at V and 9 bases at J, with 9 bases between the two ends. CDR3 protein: CASSEGAGQYF. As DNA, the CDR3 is TGCGCCAGCAGTGAAGGTGCGGGGCAGTACTTC.

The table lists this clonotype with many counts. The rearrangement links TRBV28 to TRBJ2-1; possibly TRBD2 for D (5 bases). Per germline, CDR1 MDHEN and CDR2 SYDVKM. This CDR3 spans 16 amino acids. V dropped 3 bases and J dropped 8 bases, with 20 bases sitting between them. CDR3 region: CASSFGDFVTGDEQFF. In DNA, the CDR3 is TGTGCCAGCAGTTTCGGAGATTTCGTTACCGGGGATGAGCAGTTCTTC.

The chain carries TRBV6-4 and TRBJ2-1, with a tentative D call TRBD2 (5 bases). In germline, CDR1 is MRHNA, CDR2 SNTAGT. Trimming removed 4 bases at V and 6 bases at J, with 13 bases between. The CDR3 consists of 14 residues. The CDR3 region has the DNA TGTGCCAGCAGTGCCCTATCGGGATCCAATGAGCAGTTCTTC. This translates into CASSALSGSNEQFF.

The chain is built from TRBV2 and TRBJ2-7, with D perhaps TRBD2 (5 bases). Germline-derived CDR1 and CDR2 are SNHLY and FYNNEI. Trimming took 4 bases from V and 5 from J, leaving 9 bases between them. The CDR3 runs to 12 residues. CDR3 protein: CASSGGMDEQYF. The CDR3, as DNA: TGTGCCAGCAGTGGAGGGATGGACGAGCAGTACTTC.

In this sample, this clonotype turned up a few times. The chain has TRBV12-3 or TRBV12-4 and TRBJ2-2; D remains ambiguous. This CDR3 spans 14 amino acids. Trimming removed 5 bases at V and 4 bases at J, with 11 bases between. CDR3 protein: CASSTVFPTGELFF. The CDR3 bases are TGTGCCAGCAGTACAGTTTTTCCCACCGGGGAGCTGTTTTTT.

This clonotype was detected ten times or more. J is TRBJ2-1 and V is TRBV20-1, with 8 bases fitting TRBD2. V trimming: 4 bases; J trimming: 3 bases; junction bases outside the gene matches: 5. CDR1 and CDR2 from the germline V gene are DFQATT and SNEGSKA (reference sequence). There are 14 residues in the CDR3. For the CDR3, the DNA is TGCAGTGCTACGACTAGCGATGACTACAATGAGCAGTTCTTC. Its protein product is CSATTSDDYNEQFF.

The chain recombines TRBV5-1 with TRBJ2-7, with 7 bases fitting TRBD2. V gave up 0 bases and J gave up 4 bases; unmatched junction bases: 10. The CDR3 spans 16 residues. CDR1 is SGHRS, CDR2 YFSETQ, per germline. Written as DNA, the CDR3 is TGCGCCAGCAGCTTGGGCCGTAAAGGGGAGGGATACGAGCAGTACTTC. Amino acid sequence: CASSLGRKGEGYEQYF.

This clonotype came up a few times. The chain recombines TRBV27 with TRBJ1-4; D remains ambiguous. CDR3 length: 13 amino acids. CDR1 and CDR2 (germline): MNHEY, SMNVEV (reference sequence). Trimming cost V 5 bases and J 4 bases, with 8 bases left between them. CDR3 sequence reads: CASSNPFNEKLFF. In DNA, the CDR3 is TGTGCCAGCAGTAACCCTTTTAATGAAAAACTGTTTTTT.

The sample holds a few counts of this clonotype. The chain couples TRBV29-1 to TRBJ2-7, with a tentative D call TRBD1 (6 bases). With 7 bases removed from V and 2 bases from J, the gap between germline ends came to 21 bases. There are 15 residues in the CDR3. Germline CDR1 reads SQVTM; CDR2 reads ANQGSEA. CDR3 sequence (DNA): TGCAGCGCGCACATCCCCGGGACACCAACCTACGAGCAGTACTTC. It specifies CSAHIPGTPTYEQYF.

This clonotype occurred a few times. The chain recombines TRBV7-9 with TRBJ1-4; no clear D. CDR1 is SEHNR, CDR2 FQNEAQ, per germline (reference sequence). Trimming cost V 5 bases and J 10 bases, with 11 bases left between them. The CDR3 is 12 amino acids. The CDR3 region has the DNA TGTGCCAGCAGCCTAGAATACGGAAAACTGTTTTTT. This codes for CASSLEYGKLFF.

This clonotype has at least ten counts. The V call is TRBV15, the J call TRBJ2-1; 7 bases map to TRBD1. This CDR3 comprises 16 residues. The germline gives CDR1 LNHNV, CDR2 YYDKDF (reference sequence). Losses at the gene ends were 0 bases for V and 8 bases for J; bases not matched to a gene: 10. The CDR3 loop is CATSREQWQGEDEQFF. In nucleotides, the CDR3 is TGTGCCACCAGCAGAGAACAATGGCAGGGGGAAGATGAGCAGTTCTTC. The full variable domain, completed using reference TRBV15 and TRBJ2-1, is DAMVIQNPRYQVTQFGKPVTLSCSQTLNHNVMYWYQQKSSQAPKLLFHYYDKDFNNEADTPDNFQSRRPNTSFCFLDIRSPGLGDTAMYLCATSREQWQGEDEQFFGPGTRLTVL.

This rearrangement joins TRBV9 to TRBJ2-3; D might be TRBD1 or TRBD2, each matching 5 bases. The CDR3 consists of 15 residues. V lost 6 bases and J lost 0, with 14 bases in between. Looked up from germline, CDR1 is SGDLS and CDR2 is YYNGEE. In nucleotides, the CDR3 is TGTGCCAGCATTGCCGGGACCTCTAGCACAGATACGCAGTATTTT. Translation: CASIAGTSSTDTQYF.

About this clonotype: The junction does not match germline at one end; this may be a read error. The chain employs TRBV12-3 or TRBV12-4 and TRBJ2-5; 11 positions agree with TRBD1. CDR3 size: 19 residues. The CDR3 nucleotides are TGTGCCATCAGTCCCGGCCCCCGGGACAGGGGGTTGCCGGGCGAGACCCAGTACTTC. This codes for CAISPGPRDRGLPGETQYF.

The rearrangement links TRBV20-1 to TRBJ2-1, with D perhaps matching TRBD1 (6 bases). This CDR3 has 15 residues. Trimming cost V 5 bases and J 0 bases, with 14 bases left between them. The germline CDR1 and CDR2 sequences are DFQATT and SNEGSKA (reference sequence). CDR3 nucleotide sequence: TGCAGTGCTTCGACAGGCATACTCTCCTACAATGAGCAGTTCTTC. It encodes CSASTGILSYNEQFF.

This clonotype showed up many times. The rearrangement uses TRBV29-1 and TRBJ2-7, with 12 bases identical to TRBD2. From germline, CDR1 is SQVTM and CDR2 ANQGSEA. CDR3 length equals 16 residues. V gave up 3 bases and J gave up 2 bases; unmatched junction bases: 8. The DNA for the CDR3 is TGCAGCGTTGAGAGCCCGACTAGCGGGAGAGCCTACGAGCAGTACTTC. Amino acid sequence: CSVESPTSGRAYEQYF.

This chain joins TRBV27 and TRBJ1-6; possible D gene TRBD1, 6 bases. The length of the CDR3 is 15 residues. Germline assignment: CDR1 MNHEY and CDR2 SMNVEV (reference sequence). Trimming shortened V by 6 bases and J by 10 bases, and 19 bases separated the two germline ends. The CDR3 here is CASSPRTGLESPLHF. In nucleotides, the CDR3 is TGTGCCAGCAGCCCCCGCACAGGGTTGGAGTCACCCCTCCACTTT.

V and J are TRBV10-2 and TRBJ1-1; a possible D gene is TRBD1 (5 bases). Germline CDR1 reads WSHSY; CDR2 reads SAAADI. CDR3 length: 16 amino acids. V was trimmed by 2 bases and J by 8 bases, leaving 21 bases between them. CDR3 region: CASSEPPHRKPTEAFF. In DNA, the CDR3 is TGCGCCAGCAGTGAGCCCCCCCACAGGAAACCAACAGAAGCTTTCTTT.